This TCR beta chain is drawn from a study of CD8 T cells in ankylosing spondylitis. The study, taken as a whole, reports: Clones linked with disease were CD8+ and fairly uncommon in the peripheral blood. Typical of ankylosing spondylitis blood, it appeared, was a TCR beta motif of fewer than 10 highly homologous variants. Disease-linked clones reportedly showed significant enrichment in matched ankylosing spondylitis synovial fluid. Certain motif variants had earlier been reported in reactive arthritis synovial fluid and blood.

The germline gives CDR1 SGHRS, CDR2 YFSETQ. The CDR3 loop spans 16 amino acids. V lost 4 bases, J lost 4 bases, and 13 bases stayed unmatched. This clonotype has a handful of counts. The antigen remains unidentified. For TCR beta, libraries came from quantitative 5'-RACE with molecular barcodes. TCRdb ran MiXCR on the 5' RACE reads and lists one entry per CDR3 protein. Of hundreds of thousands of distinct CDR3 sequences listed, approximately 17% are singletons. The specimen sequenced was blood, either unsorted or a sorted T cell fraction (not recorded which). The chain recombines TRBV5-1 with TRBJ1-1, with TRBD1 matching 7 bases. This TCR was recovered from a male donor with ankylosing spondylitis. CDR3 loop: CASSRYQTGSITEAFF. CDR3 DNA sequence: TGCGCCAGCAGCCGGTATCAGACAGGGAGTATCACTGAAGCTTTCTTT.